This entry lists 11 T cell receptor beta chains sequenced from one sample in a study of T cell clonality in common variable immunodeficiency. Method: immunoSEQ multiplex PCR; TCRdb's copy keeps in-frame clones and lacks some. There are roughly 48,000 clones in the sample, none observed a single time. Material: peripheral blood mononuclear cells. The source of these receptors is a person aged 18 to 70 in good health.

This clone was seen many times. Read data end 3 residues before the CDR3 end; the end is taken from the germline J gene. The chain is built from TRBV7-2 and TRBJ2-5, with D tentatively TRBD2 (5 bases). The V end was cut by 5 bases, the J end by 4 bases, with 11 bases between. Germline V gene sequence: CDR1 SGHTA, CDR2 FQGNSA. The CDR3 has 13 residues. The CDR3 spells CASSDYLRETQYF. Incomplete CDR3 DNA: TGTGCCAGCAGCGACTACCTGCGAGAGACC.

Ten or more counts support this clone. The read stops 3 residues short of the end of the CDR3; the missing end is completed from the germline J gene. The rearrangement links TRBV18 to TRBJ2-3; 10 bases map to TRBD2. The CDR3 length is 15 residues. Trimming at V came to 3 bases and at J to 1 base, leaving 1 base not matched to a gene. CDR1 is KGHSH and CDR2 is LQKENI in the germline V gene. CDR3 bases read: TGTGCCAGCTCACCCGGACTAGCGGGCACAGATACG. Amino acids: CASSPGLAGTDT. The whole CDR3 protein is CASSPGLAGTDTQYF. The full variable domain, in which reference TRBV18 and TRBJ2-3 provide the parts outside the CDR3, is NAGVMQNPRHLVRRRGQEARLRCSPMKGHSHVYWYRQLPEEGLKFMVYLQKENIIDESGMPKERFSAEFPKEGPSILRIQQVVRGDSAAYFCASSPGLAGTDTQYFGPGTRLTVL.

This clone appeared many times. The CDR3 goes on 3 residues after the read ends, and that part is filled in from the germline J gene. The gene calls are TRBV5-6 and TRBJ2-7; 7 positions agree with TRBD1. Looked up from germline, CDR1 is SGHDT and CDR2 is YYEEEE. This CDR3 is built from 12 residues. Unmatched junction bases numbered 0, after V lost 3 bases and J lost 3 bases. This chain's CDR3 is CASSWTGYEQYF. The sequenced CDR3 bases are TGTGCCAGCAGCTGGACAGGCTACGAG.

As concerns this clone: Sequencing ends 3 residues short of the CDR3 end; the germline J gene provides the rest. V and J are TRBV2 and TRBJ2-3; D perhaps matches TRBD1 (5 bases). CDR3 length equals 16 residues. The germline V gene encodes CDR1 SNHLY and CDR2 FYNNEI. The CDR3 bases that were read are TGTGCCAGCAGCATCCAGGGTGGCCGTAGCAATCAGCCG. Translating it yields CASSIQGGRSNQP. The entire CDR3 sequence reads CASSIQGGRSNQPQYF. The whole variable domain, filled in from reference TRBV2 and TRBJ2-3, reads EPEVTQTPSHQVTQMGQEVILRCVPISNHLYFYWYRQILGQKVEFLVSFYNNEISEKSEIFDDQFSVERPDGSNFTLKIRSTKLEDSAMYFCASSIQGGRSNQPQYFGPGTRLTVL.

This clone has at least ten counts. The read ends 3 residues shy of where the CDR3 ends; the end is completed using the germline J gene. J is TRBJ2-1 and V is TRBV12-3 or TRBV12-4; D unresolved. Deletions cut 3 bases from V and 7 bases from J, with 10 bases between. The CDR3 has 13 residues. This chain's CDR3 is CASSFVQANEQFF. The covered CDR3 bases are TGTGCCAGCAGTTTCGTCCAGGCGAATGAG.

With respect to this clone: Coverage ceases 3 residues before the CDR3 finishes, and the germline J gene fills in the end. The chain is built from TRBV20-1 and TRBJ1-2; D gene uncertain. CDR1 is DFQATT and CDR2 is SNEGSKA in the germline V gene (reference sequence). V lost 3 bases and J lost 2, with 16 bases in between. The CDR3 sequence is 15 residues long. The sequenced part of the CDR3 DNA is TGCAGTGCTAGTCCTCGACTCAAATCCAACTATGGC. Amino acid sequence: CSASPRLKSNYG. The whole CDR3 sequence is CSASPRLKSNYGYTF.

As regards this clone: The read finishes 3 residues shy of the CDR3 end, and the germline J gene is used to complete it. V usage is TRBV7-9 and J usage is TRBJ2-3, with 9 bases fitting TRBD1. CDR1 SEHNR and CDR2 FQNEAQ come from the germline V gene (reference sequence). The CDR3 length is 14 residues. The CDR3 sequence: CASSLGSGTGTQYF. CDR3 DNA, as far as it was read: TGTGCCAGCAGCTTAGGGTCAGGGACAGGGACG. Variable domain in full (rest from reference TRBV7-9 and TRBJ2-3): DTGVSQNPRHKITKRGQNVTFRCDPISEHNRLYWYRQTLGQGPEFLTYFQNEAQLEKSRLLSDRFSAERPKGSFSTLEIQRTEQGDSAMYLCASSLGSGTGTQYFGPGTRLTVL.

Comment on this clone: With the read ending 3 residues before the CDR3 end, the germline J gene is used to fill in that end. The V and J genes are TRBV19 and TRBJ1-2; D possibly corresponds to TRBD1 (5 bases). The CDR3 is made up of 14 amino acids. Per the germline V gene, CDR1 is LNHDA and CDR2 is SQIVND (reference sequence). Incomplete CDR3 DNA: TGTGCCAGTAGTATAGGAGGGGCAGGTCAGCCC. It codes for CASSIGGAGQP. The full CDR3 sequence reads CASSIGGAGQPYTF.

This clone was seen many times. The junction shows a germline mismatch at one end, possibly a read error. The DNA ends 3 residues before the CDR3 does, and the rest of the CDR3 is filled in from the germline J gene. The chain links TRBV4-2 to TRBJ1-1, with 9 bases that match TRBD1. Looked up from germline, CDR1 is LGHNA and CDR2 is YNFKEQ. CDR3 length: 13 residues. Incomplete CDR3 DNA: TGCGCCAGCAGCCACCCGGGACAGGGAGAA. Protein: CASSHPGQGE. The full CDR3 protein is CASSHPGQGEAFF.

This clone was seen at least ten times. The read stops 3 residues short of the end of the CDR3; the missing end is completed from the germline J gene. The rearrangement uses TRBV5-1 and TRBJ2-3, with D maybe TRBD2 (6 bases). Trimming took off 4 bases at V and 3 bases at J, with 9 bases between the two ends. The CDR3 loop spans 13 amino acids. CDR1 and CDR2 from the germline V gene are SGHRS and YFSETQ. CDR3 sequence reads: CASSKGLTDTQYF. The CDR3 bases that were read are TGCGCCAGCAGCAAAGGACTAACAGATACG.

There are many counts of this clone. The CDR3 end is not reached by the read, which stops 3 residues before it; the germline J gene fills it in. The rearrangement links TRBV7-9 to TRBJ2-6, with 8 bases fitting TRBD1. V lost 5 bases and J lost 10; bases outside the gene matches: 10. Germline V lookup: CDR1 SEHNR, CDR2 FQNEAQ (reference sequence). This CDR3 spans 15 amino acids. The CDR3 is CASSPGQDRPNVLTF. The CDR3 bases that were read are TGTGCCAGCAGCCCGGGACAGGATCGACCTAACGTC.